Below are 9 T cell receptor beta chains sequenced from a single sample in a study of blood T cell repertoires in COVID-19 (dated by TCRdb to the early 2020s). Libraries were built with the immunoSEQ multiplex PCR assay. TCRdb holds this immuneACCESS table with in-frame rearrangements only. Some clones are missing; in checked studies, unresolved V genes explain under half, and the rest has no known cause. Here the sample has around 380,000 clones; 70% to 90% occur a single time. The ten largest clones add up to approximately 1.2% of the sample. Sequenced input: PBMCs or T cells enriched from blood (not recorded which). These receptors originate from a man aged 30-40 years who had recovered from COVID-19.

The chain employs TRBV4-3 and TRBJ1-2; 8 positions agree with TRBD1. Looked up from germline, CDR1 is LGHNA and CDR2 is YSLEER. The CDR3 runs to 14 residues. The ends lost 1 base at V and 4 bases at J; junction bases unmatched: 2. CDR3 amino acids: CASSQGRGPYGYTF. CDR3 in DNA: TGCGCCAGCAGCCAAGGCAGGGGGCCCTATGGCTACACCTTC.

The V and J genes are TRBV5-1 and TRBJ1-4; no definite D call. V was clipped by 7 bases and J by 5 bases, with 12 bases between them. Germline V lookup: CDR1 SGHRS, CDR2 YFSETQ. The CDR3 is 13 residues long. Written as DNA, the CDR3 is TGCGCCAGCGCCTTAGGAGGAAATGAAAAACTGTTTTTT. Translating gives CASALGGNEKLFF.

The chain uses TRBV18 and TRBJ2-7; tentative D call: TRBD1 (6 bases). Trimming left V 6 bases short and J 5 bases short, with 20 bases between. Looked up from germline, CDR1 is KGHSH and CDR2 is LQKENI. CDR3 size: 15 residues. In DNA form, the CDR3 reads TGTGCCAGCTCTATCCCAGGTGGCAGGGGTCACGAGCAGTACTTC. This codes for CASSIPGGRGHEQYF.

The chain couples TRBV4-1 to TRBJ2-1; 15 nucleotides agree with TRBD2. V lost 4 bases, J lost 5 bases, and 9 bases stayed unmatched. This CDR3 is 18 amino acids long. Germline values: CDR1 MGHRA, CDR2 YSYEKL. CDR3 sequence (DNA): TGCGCCAGCAGCCGTGGACTAGCGGGGGGGGTTCGAAACAATGAGCAGTTCTTC. Protein product: CASSRGLAGGVRNNEQFF.

The genes are TRBV15 and TRBJ1-2; D gene unclear. From germline, CDR1 is LNHNV and CDR2 YYDKDF (reference sequence). V lost 2 bases to trimming and J lost 5 bases, with 12 bases between them. CDR3 length equals 14 residues. The CDR3 coding sequence is TGTGCCACCAGCAGACCTGGTGGAGATTATGGCTACACCTTC. Translating gives CATSRPGGDYGYTF.

CDR3: CASSPASFGGTDTQYF. The CDR3 nucleotides read TGTGCCAGCAGCCCAGCGTCCTTCGGGGGCACAGATACGCAGTATTTT. This chain uses TRBV5-4 with TRBJ2-3; weak D call: TRBD2 (5 bases). CDR3 length equals 16 residues. V lost 4 bases and J 1 base, leaving 16 bases between the germline ends. The germline gives CDR1 SGHNT, CDR2 YYREEE (reference sequence).

The gene calls are TRBV5-5 and TRBJ1-1, with no clear D. V was pared by 7 bases and J by 4 bases, with 8 bases between. From germline, CDR1 is SGHKS and CDR2 YYEKEE (reference sequence). The CDR3 sequence is 11 residues long. Here the CDR3 reads CASVRGTEAFF. CDR3 DNA: TGTGCCAGCGTAAGAGGCACTGAAGCTTTCTTT. The whole variable domain, filled in from reference TRBV5-5 and TRBJ1-1, reads DAGVTQSPTHLIKTRGQQVTLRCSPISGHKSVSWYQQVLGQGPQFIFQYYEKEERGRGNFPDRFSARQFPNYSSELNVNALLLGDSALYLCASVRGTEAFFGQGTRLTVV.

The gene calls are TRBV19 and TRBJ2-2; a weak D match, TRBD2 (5 bases). CDR1 is LNHDA, CDR2 SQIVND, per germline (reference sequence). Trimming cost V 4 bases and J 7 bases, with 10 bases left between them. The CDR3 has 13 residues. This chain's CDR3 is CASSKRTRGELFF. In DNA form, the CDR3 reads TGTGCCAGTAGTAAACGGACTCGCGGGGAGCTGTTTTTT.

CDR3 region: CASSSGTNLFIHF. For the CDR3, the DNA is TGTGCCAGCAGTTCCGGGACAAACCTTTTCATCCACTTT. This chain joins TRBV6-9 and TRBJ1-6, with a possible D match to TRBD1 (6 bases). V dropped 4 bases and J dropped 17 bases, with 18 bases sitting between them. The CDR3 runs to 13 residues. Germline V gene data show CDR1 as MNHGY and CDR2 as SVAAGI.